The source of this T cell receptor beta chain is a study of CD8 T cells in ankylosing spondylitis. Study conclusions and caveats: Previous work reported some of these motif variants in the synovial fluid and blood of reactive arthritis. Made up of 7 to 9 highly homologous variants, a TCR beta motif appeared characteristic of ankylosing spondylitis blood.

Via MiXCR, TCRdb re-called the 5' RACE reads, giving one row per CDR3 protein. The data hold roughly 370,000 distinct CDR3 sequences, with about 22% observed a single time. This clonotype was detected a few times. Its antigen is not known. The germline gives CDR1 DFQATT, CDR2 SNEGSKA (reference sequence). The CDR3 is 13 residues long. After removal of 6 bases from V and 3 bases from J, the junction contained 6 bases not matched to a gene. V usage is TRBV20-1 and J usage is TRBJ2-7; 9 bases align to TRBD2. Sequencing was done on a sample of blood, either unsorted or a sorted T cell fraction (not recorded which). The sequence derives from a male donor with ankylosing spondylitis. DNA of the CDR3: TGCAGTGCCGTAGCGGGAGATCTCTACGAGCAGTACTTC. It yields the protein CSAVAGDLYEQYF.